The rows below give T cell receptor beta chains drawn from one sample of a study of T cells expressing NK-cell markers. From the 5' RACE reads, TCRdb lists one entry per CDR3 protein and no DNA. The data include 550,000 or so distinct CDR3 sequences; the top ten clones carry approximately 3.6%. Sequenced input: blood T cells: a sorted CD56 or NKG2C T cell subset, CD4+ or CD8+ T cells, or bulk PBMC T cells (not recorded which). Receptors originate from a man between 18 and 29 years old in good health. Both conserved end residues are part of each CDR3. Each record gives: J gene, V gene, CDR3 protein.

J: TRBJ2-5; V: TRBV7-9; CDR3: CASSLREQAGGKETQYF
J: TRBJ2-5; V: TRBV27; CDR3: CASSSGTLQGRETQYF
J: TRBJ2-2; V: TRBV29-1; CDR3: CSVEDPVQVGELFF
J: TRBJ1-4; V: TRBV7-6; CDR3: CASGRSTNEKLFF
J: TRBJ1-1; V: TRBV5-1; CDR3: CASSLVLGTEAFF
J: TRBJ2-3; V: TRBV4-1; CDR3: CASSQIPHLPPGTGLDTQYF
J: TRBJ1-5; V: TRBV5-1; CDR3: CASSLNMGDQPQHF
J: TRBJ2-1; V: TRBV27; CDR3: CASSALVSPNEQFF
J: TRBJ1-6; V: TRBV7-2; CDR3: CASSFTGRSSPLHF
J: TRBJ1-1; V: TRBV20-1; CDR3: CSARVPGTGLTNTEAFF
J: TRBJ2-3; V: TRBV20-1; CDR3: CSARVRTERTDTQYF
J: TRBJ1-1; V: TRBV27; CDR3: CASSLAGSDYEAFF
J: TRBJ2-7; V: TRBV6-5; CDR3: CASSYSGSGSPEQYF
J: TRBJ2-7; V: TRBV7-9; CDR3: CASSLYSGTHEQYF